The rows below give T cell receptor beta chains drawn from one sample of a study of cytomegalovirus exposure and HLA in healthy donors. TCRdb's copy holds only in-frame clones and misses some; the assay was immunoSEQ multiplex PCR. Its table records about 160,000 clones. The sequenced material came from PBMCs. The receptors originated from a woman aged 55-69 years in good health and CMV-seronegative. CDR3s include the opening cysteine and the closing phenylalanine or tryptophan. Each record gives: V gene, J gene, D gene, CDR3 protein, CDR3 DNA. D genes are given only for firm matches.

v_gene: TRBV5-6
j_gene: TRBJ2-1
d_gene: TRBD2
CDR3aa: CASSLWGGGSYNEQFF
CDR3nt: TGTGCCAGCAGCTTGTGGGGCGGGGGTTCCTACAATGAGCAGTTCTTC

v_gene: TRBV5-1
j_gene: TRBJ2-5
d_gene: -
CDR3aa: CASSATWTEQETQYF
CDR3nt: TGCGCCAGCAGCGCCACCTGGACAGAGCAAGAGACCCAGTACTTC

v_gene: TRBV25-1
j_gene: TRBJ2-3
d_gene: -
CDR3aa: CASSLSDTQYF
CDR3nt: TGTGCCAGCAGCCTATCAGATACGCAGTATTTT

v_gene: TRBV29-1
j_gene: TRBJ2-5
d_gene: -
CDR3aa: CSAETRGETQYF
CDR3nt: TGCAGCGCCGAGACTAGAGGAGAGACCCAGTACTTC

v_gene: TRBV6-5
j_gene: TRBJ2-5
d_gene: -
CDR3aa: CASSTTATQYF
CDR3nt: TGTGCCAGCAGTACTACGGCGACCCAGTACTTC

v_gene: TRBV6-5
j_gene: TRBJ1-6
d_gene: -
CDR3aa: CATNSEGAYNSPLHF
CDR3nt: TGTGCCACAAATAGCGAGGGGGCCTATAATTCACCCCTCCACTTT

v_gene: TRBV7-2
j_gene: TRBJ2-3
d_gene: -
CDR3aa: CASRKTGDTQYF
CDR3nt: TGTGCCAGCAGGAAAACGGGGGATACGCAGTATTTT

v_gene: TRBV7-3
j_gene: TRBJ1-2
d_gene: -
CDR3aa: CASSLGGPGDYGYTF
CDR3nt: TGTGCCAGCAGCTTAGGAGGGCCCGGCGACTATGGCTACACCTTC

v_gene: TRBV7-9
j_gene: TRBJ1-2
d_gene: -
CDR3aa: CAIPGGWPSYGYTF
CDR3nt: TGTGCCATTCCCGGGGGGTGGCCCAGCTATGGCTACACCTTC

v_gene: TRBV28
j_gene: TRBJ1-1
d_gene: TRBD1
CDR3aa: CASSLRGQAMF
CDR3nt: TGTGCCAGCAGCTTAAGGGGGCAGGCCATGTTT

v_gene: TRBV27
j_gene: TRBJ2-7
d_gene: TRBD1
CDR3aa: CASRTGVTYEQYF
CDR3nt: TGTGCCAGCAGGACAGGGGTAACCTACGAGCAGTACTTC

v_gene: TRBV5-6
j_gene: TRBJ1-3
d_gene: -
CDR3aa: CASSLGGTSGNTIYF
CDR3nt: TGTGCCAGCAGCTTAGGAGGGACCTCTGGAAACACCATATATTTT

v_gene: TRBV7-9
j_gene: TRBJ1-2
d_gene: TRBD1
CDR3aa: CASSPREGAGGYTF
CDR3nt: TGTGCCAGCAGCCCACGGGAGGGGGCGGGCGGCTACACCTTC

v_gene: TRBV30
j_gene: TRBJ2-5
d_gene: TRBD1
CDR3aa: CAWRGTGWRQETQYF
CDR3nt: TGTGCCTGGAGGGGGACAGGGTGGAGGCAAGAGACCCAGTACTTC

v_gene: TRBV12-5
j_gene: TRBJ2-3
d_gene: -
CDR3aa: CASGLVLHRAADTQYF
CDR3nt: TGTGCTAGTGGTTTGGTACTTCACAGGGCGGCAGATACGCAGTATTTT

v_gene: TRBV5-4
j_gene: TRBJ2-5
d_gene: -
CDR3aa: CASSLARETQYF
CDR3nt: TGTGCCAGCAGCTTGGCCCGGGAGACCCAGTACTTC

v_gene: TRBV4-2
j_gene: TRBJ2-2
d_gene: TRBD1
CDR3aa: CASSGGQGLGRVAAGELFF
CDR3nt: TGTGCCAGCAGCGGGGGACAGGGACTTGGGCGGGTGGCCGCCGGGGAGCTGTTTTTT

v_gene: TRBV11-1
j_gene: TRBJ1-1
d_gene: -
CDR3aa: CASSSWAEAFF
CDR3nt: TGTGCCAGCAGCTCCTGGGCAGAAGCTTTCTTT

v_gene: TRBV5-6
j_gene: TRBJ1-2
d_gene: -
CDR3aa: CASSLGGGYGYTF
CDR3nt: TGTGCCAGCAGCTTGGGGGGAGGCTATGGCTACACCTTC

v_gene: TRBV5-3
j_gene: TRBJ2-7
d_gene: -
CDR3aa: CARSLLTSIYYEQYF
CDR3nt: TGTGCCAGAAGCTTGTTAACTAGTATCTACTACGAGCAGTACTTC

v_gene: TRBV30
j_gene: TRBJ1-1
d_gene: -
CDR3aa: CAWSVHPSAEAFF
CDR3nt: TGTGCCTGGAGTGTACATCCGAGCGCTGAAGCTTTCTTT

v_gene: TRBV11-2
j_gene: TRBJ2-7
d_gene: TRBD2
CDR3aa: CASSPQAGGFYEQYF
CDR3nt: TGTGCCAGCAGCCCTCAAGCGGGGGGCTTCTACGAGCAGTACTTC

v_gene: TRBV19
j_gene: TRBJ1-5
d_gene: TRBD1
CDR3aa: CASSILGQGNQPQHF
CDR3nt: TGTGCCAGTAGTATACTCGGACAGGGCAATCAGCCCCAGCATTTT

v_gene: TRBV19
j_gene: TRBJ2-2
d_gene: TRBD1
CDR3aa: CASLDRGNTGELFF
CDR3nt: TGTGCCAGTTTGGACAGGGGGAACACCGGGGAGCTGTTTTTT

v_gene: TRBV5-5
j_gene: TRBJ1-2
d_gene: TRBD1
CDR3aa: CASSLDRGVYGYTF
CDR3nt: TGTGCCAGCAGCTTGGACAGGGGAGTCTATGGCTACACCTTC

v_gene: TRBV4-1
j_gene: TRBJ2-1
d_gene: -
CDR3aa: CASSQDKGEGYNEQFF
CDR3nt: TGCGCCAGCAGCCAAGATAAGGGAGAAGGGTACAATGAGCAGTTCTTC

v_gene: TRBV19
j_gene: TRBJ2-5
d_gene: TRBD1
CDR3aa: CATQGEETQYF
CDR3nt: TGTGCCACACAGGGGGAAGAGACCCAGTACTTC

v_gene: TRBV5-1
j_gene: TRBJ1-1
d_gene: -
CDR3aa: CASSLVGVSNTEAFF
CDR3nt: TGCGCCAGCAGCTTGGTGGGCGTCTCAAACACTGAAGCTTTCTTT

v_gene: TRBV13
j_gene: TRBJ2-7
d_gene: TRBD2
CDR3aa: CASSATSGRADVEQTYEQYF
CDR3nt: TGTGCCAGCAGCGCGACTAGCGGGAGGGCCGATGTCGAACAAACCTACGAGCAGTACTTC

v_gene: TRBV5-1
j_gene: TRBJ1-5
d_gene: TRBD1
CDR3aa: CASSRTGEGNQPQHF
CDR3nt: TGCGCCAGCAGCCGGACAGGGGAAGGCAATCAGCCCCAGCATTTT

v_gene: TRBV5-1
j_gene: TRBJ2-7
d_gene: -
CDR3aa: CASSLSAPGTYEQYF
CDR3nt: TGCGCCAGCAGCTTGTCCGCGCCAGGGACCTACGAGCAGTACTTC

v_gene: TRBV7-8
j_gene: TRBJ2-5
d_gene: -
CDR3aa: CASSEWETQYF
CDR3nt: TGTGCCAGCAGCGAGTGGGAGACCCAGTACTTC

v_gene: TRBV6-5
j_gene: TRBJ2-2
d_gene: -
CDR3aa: CASSSTYYGGTGELFF
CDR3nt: TGTGCCAGCAGTTCCACTTACTACGGGGGAACCGGGGAGCTGTTTTTT

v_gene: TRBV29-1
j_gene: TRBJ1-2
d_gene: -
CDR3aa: CSVETALGYTF
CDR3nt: TGCAGCGTTGAAACTGCACTTGGCTACACCTTC

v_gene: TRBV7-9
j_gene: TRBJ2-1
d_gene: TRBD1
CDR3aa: CASSPWGQGAREQFF
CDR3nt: TGTGCCAGCAGCCCTTGGGGACAGGGGGCTCGTGAGCAGTTCTTC

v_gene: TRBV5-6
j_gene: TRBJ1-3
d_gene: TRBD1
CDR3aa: CASSFLGQRSGNTIYF
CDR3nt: TGTGCCAGCAGCTTCCTGGGACAGCGCTCTGGAAACACCATATATTTT

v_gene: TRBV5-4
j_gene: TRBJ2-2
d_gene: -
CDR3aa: CASREGPNTGELFF
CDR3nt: TGTGCCAGCAGGGAGGGGCCGAACACCGGGGAGCTGTTTTTT

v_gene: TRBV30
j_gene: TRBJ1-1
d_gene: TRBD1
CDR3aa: CAWARGPNTEAFF
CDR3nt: TGTGCCTGGGCCAGGGGGCCCAACACTGAAGCTTTCTTT

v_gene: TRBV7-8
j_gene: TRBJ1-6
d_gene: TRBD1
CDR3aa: CASSLRRDRTNSPLHF
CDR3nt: TGTGCCAGCAGCTTACGCCGGGACAGGACGAATTCACCCCTCCACTTT

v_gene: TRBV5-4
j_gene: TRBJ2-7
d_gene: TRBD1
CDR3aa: CASTQDRGFGYEQYF
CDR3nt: TGTGCCAGCACTCAAGACAGGGGATTTGGATACGAGCAGTACTTC

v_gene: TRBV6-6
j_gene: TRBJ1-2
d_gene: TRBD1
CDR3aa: CASSYSPGGSYGYTF
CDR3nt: TGTGCCAGCAGTTACTCTCCAGGGGGCAGCTATGGCTACACCTTC

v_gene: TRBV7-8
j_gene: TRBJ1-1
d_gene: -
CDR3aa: CASGQMNTEAFF
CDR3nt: TGTGCCAGCGGACAGATGAACACTGAAGCTTTCTTT

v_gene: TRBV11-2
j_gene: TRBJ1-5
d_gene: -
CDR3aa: CASSLGGEAQHF
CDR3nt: TGTGCCAGCAGCTTAGGGGGAGAGGCCCAGCATTTT

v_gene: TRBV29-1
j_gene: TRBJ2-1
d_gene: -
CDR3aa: CSRPTRVSYNEQFF
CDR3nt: TGCAGCCGCCCGACTAGGGTCTCCTACAATGAGCAGTTCTTC

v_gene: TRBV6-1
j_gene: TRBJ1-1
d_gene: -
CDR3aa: CASSLLMNTEAFF
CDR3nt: TGTGCCAGCAGTCTGCTAATGAACACTGAAGCTTTCTTT

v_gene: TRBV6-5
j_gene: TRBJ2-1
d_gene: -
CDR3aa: CASSLDRGIYNEQFF
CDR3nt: TGTGCCAGCAGCCTTGACAGAGGCATCTACAATGAGCAGTTCTTC

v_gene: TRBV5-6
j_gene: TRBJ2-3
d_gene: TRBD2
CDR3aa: CASSLELAGPDTQYF
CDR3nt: TGTGCCAGCAGCTTGGAACTAGCGGGACCAGATACGCAGTATTTT

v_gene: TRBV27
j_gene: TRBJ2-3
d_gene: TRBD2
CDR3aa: CASSRPLAGATDTQYF
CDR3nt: TGTGCCAGCAGTCGACCACTAGCGGGAGCCACAGATACGCAGTATTTT

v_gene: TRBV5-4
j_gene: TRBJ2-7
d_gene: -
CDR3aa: CASSLGPETYEQYF
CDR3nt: TGTGCCAGCAGCTTGGGGCCAGAAACCTACGAGCAGTACTTC

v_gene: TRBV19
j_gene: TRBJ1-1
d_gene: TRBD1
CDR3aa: CASRTGGQIEAFF
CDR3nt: TGTGCCAGTAGAACAGGGGGCCAGATTGAAGCTTTCTTT

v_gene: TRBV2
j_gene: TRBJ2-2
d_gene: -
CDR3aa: CASDMGGTNTGELFF
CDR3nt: TGTGCCAGTGACATGGGGGGAACGAACACCGGGGAGCTGTTTTTT

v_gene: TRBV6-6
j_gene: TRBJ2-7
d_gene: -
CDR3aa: CASSYVAGADYEQYF
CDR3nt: TGTGCCAGCAGTTACGTCGCGGGGGCGGACTACGAGCAGTACTTC